The 4 T cell receptor beta chains in this list originate from one sample, sequenced in a study of blood T cells in healthy people across ages. Together with a sample-barcoded 5' primer, a J-beta primer mix was included in a second PCR lasting about 6 to 11 cycles. TCRdb re-analysed the 5' RACE reads in MiXCR, keeping a single row per CDR3 protein. Of 580,000 or so distinct CDR3 sequences in the sample, under 55% were seen once. Source material: blood. These receptors came from a man aged 80 or over in good health.

This clonotype has a handful of counts. The DNA of the CDR3 is TGCGCCAGCAGCCAAGAGCAGGGACTAGCGGGGACTAGCTACGAGCAGTACTTC. Translated: CASSQEQGLAGTSYEQYF. The rearrangement links TRBV4-3 to TRBJ2-7; TRBD2 aligns across 13 bases. In germline, CDR1 is LGHNA, CDR2 YSLEER. Unmatched junction bases numbered 8, after V lost 0 bases and J lost 3 bases. The CDR3 length is 18 residues.

J is TRBJ2-5 and V is TRBV4-1; D is undetermined. The CDR3 runs 14 residues. Germline V lookup: CDR1 MGHRA, CDR2 YSYEKL. Trimming left V 0 bases short and J 3 bases short, with 8 bases between. The CDR3 DNA is TGCGCCAGCAGCCAAGATTGGTCGAAAGAGACCCAGTACTTC. Protein product: CASSQDWSKETQYF.

The chain uses TRBV7-9 and TRBJ2-7; tentative D call: TRBD2 (5 bases). The V gene's germline CDR1 is SEHNR and CDR2 FQNEAQ (reference sequence). The CDR3 extends over 15 amino acids. V lost 5 bases and J lost 1, with 15 bases in between. The CDR3 coding sequence is TGTGCCAGCAGCCGTACCGGGATGCTTTCCTACGAGCAGTACTTC. It yields the protein CASSRTGMLSYEQYF.

Only a few counts were recorded for this clonotype. The rearrangement uses TRBV6-1 and TRBJ2-3; D is undetermined. The CDR3 has 13 residues. Germline loops: CDR1 MNHNS, CDR2 SASEGT. V was trimmed by 6 bases and J by 4 bases, leaving 11 bases between them. CDR3 nucleotide sequence: TGTGCCAGCAGACGGGTCTTGGCAGATACGCAGTATTTT. It encodes CASRRVLADTQYF.